This TCR beta chain originates from a study of Ad26.COV2.S vaccination and SARS-CoV-2 variants. As for the study in general: Ad26.COV2.S shots went into the muscle once or twice, 56 days apart.

Trimming at V came to 0 bases and at J to 7 bases, leaving 2 bases not matched to a gene. The CDR3 covers 13 residues. Germline-derived CDR1 and CDR2 are SGHRS and YFSETQ. The treatment: 15 to 20 received Ad26.COV2.S at low or high dose, single or two shots; about 5 received placebo; per-sample allocation not given. Samples were taken on day 63 after the first vaccine or placebo injection. The protocol was immunoSEQ multiplex PCR, while the TCRdb copy is restricted to in-frame clones and leaves out a portion. The sample shows roughly 420,000 clones, nearly 90% of them seen only once. The sequenced sample was peripheral blood, obtained in a trial of Ad26.COV2.S vaccine versus placebo. This TCR was sampled from a person between 18 and 65 years old who received the Ad26.COV2.S COVID-19 vaccine or a placebo. The chain links TRBV5-1 to TRBJ2-3; 7 bases match TRBD1. The CDR3 loop is CASSLGQGHTQYF. As DNA, the CDR3 is TGCGCCAGCAGCTTGGGACAGGGACATACGCAGTATTTT.